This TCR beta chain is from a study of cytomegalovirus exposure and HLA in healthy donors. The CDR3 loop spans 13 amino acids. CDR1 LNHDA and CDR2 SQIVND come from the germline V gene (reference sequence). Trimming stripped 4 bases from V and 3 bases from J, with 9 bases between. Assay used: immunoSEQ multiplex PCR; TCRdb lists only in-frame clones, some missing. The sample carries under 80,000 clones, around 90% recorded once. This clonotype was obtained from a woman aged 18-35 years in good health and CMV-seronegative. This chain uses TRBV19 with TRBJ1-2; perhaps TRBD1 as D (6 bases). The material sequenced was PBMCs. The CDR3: CASSTGQHYGYTF. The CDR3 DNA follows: TGTGCCAGTAGTACCGGACAGCACTATGGCTACACCTTC.